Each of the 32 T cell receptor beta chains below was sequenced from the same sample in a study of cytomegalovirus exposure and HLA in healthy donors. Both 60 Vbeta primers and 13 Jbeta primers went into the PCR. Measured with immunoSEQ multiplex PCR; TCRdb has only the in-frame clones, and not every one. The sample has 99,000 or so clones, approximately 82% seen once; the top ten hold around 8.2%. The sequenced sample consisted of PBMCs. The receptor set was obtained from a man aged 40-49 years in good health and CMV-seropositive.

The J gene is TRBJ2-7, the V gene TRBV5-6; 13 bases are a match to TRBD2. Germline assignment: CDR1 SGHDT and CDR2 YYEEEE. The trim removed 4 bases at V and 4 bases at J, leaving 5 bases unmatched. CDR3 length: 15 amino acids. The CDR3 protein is CASSAGLAGVYEQYF. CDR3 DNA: TGTGCCAGCAGCGCCGGACTAGCGGGAGTTTACGAGCAGTACTTC. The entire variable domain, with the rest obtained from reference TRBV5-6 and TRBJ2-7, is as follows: DAGVTQSPTHLIKTRGQQVTLRCSPKSGHDTVSWYQQALGQGPQFIFQYYEEEERQRGNFPDRFSGHQFPNYSSELNVNALLLGDSALYLCASSAGLAGVYEQYFGPGTRLTVT.

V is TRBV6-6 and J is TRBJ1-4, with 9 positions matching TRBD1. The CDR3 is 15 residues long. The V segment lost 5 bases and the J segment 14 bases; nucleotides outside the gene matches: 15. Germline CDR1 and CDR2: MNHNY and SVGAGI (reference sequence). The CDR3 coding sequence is TGTGCCAGCAGTCTGGGACAGGGATACCACCTGAGGCTGTTTTTT. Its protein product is CASSLGQGYHLRLFF.

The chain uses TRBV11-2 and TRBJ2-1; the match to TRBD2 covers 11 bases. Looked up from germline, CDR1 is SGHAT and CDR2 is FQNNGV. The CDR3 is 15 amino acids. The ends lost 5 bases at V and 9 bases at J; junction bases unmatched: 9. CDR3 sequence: CASSKGLAAQGEQFF. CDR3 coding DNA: TGTGCCAGCAGCAAGGGACTAGCGGCGCAGGGTGAGCAGTTCTTC.

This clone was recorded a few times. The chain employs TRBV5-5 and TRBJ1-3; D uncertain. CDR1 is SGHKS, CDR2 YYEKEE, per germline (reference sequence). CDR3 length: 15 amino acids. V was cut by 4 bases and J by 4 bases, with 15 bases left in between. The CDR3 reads CASSTAPAGGNTIYF. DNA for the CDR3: TGTGCCAGCAGCACCGCCCCGGCGGGAGGAAACACCATATATTTT.

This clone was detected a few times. The CDR3 reads CASTRGLGAFF. The CDR3 region has the DNA TGTGCCAGTACCCGGGGGTTGGGAGCTTTCTTT. V is TRBV19 and J is TRBJ1-1; maybe TRBD1 (5 bases). The CDR3 consists of 11 residues. Per the germline V gene, CDR1 is LNHDA and CDR2 is SQIVND (reference sequence). Trimming took 7 bases from V and 10 from J, leaving 13 bases between them.

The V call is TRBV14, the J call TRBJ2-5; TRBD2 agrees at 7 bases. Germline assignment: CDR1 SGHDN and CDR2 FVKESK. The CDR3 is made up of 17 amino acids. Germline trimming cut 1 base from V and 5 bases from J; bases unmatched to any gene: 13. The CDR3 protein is CASSQVGAGVVRETQYF. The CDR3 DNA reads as TGTGCCAGCAGCCAAGTTGGGGCGGGGGTCGTTCGGGAGACCCAGTACTTC.

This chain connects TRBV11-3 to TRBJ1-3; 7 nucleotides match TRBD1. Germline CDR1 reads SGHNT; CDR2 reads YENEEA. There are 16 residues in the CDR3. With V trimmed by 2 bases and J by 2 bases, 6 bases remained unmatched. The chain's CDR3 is CASSLFWQGAGNTIYF. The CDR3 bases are TGTGCCAGCAGCTTATTCTGGCAGGGGGCTGGAAACACCATATATTTT.

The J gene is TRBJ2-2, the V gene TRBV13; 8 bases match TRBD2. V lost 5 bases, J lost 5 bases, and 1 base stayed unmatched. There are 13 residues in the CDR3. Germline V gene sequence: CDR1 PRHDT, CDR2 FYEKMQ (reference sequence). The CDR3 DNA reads TGTGCCAGCAGCACGGGGGGGACCGGGGAGCTGTTTTTT. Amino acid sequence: CASSTGGTGELFF.

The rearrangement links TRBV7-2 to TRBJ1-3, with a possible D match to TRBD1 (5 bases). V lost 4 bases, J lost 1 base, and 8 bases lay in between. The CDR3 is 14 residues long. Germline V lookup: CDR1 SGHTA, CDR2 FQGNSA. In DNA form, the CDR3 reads TGTGCCAGCAGCTCGGGACTGTCTGGAAACACCATATATTTT. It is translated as CASSSGLSGNTIYF.

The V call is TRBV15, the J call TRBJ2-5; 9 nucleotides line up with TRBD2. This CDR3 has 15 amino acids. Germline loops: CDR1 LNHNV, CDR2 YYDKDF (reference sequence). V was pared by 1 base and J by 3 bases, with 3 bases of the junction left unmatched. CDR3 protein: CATSRGLAVKETQYF. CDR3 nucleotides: TGTGCCACCAGCAGAGGACTAGCGGTGAAAGAGACCCAGTACTTC.

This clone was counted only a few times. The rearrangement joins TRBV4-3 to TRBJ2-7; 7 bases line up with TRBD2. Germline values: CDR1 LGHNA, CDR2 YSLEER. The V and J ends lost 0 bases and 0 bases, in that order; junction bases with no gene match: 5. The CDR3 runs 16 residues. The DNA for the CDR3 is TGCGCCAGCAGCCAAGAGTCAGCGGGGAGCTCCTACGAGCAGTACTTC. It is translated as CASSQESAGSSYEQYF.

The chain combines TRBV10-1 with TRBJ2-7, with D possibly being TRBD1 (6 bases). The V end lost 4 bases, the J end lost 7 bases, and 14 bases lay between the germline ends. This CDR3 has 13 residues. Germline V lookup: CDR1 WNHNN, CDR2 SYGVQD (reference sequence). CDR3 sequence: CASSGPGAREQYF. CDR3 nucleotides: TGCGCCAGCAGTGGACCAGGGGCTAGGGAGCAGTACTTC.

The CDR3 DNA sequence: TGCGCCAGTTCGGAGGGGGCCGAGCAGTACTTC. Translated, it gives CASSEGAEQYF. The gene calls are TRBV4-1 and TRBJ2-7; maybe TRBD1 (7 bases). V lost 9 bases and J 6 bases, leaving 12 bases between the germline ends. The CDR3 is made up of 11 amino acids. The germline V gene has CDR1 MGHRA and CDR2 YSYEKL.

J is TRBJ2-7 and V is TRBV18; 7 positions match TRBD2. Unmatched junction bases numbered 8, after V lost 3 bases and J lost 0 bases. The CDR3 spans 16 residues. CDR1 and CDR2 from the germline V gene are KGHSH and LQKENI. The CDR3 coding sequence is TGTGCCAGCTCACCTCCGTGGCGGGGGACCTCCTACGAGCAGTACTTC. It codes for CASSPPWRGTSYEQYF. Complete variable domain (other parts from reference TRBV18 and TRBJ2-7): NAGVMQNPRHLVRRRGQEARLRCSPMKGHSHVYWYRQLPEEGLKFMVYLQKENIIDESGMPKERFSAEFPKEGPSILRIQQVVRGDSAAYFCASSPPWRGTSYEQYFGPGTRLTVT.

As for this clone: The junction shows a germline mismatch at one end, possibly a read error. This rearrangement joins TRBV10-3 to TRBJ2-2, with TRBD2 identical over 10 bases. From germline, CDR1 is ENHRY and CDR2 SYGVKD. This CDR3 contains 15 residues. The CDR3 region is CAITRLAGVWRGAVF. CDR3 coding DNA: TGTGCCATCACGAGGCTAGCGGGAGTGTGGCGGGGAGCTGTTTTT.

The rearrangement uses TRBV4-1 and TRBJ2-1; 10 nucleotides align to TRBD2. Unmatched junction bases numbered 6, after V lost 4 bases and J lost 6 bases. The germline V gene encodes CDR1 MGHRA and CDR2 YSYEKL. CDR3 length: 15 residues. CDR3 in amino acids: CASSPASGGVNEQFF. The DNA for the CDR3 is TGCGCCAGCAGCCCAGCTAGCGGGGGAGTCAATGAGCAGTTCTTC.

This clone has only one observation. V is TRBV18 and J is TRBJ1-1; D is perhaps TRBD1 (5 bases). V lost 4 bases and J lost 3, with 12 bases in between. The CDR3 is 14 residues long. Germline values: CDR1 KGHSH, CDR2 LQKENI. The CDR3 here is CASSLLGGDTEAFF. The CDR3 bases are TGTGCCAGCTCACTCCTGGGGGGGGACACTGAAGCTTTCTTT.

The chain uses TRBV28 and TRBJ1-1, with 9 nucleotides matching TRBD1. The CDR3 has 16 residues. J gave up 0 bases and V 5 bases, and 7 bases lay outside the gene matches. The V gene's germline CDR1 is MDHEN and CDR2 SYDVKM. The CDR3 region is CASSRPDRGMNTEAFF. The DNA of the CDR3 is TGTGCCAGCAGTCGCCCGGACAGGGGTATGAACACTGAAGCTTTCTTT.

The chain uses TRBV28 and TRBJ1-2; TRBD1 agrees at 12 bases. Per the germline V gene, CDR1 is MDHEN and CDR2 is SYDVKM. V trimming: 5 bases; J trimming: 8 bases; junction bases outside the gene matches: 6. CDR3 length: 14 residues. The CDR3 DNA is TGTGCCAGCAGTACCCAGGGACAGGGGGCGGGCTACACCTTC. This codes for CASSTQGQGAGYTF.

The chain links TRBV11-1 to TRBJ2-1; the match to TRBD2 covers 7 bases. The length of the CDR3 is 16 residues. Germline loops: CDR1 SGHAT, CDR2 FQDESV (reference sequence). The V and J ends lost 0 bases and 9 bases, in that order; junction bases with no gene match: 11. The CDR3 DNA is TGTGCCAGCAGCTTAGCGCTGAGGGAGGGCCTTGGTGAGCAGTTCTTC. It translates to CASSLALREGLGEQFF.

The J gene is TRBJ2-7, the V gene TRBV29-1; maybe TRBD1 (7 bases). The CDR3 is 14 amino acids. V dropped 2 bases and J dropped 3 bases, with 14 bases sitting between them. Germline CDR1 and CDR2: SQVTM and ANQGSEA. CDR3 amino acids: CSVESNRGGYEQYF. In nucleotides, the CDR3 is TGCAGCGTTGAATCAAACAGGGGAGGCTACGAGCAGTACTTC.

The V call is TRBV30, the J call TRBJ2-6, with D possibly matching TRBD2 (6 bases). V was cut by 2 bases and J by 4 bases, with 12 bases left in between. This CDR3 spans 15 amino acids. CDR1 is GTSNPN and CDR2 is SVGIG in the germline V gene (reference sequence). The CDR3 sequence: CAWSPRRGGANVLTF. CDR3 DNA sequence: TGTGCCTGGAGTCCTCGGAGGGGAGGGGCCAACGTCCTGACTTTC.

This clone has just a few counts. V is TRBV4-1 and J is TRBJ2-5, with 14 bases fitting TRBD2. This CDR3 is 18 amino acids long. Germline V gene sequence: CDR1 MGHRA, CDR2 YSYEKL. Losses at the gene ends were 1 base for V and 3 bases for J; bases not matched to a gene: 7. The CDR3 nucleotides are TGCGCCAGCAGCCAAGGACTAGCGGGAGGGCTTTCGGAAGAGACCCAGTACTTC. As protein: CASSQGLAGGLSEETQYF.

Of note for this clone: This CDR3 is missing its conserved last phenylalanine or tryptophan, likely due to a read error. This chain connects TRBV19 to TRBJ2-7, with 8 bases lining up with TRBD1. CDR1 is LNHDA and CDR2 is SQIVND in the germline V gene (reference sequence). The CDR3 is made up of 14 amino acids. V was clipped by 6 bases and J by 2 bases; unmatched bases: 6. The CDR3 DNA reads TGTGCCAGTAGCGTGGACAGGGCAACCTACGAGCAGTACCTC. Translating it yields CASSVDRATYEQYL.

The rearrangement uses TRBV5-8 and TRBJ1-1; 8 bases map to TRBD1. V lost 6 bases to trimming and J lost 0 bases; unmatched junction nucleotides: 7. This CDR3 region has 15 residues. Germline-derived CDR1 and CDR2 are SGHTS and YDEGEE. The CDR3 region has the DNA TGTGCCAGCATCCGACAGGGGAGAATGAACACTGAAGCTTTCTTT. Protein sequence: CASIRQGRMNTEAFF. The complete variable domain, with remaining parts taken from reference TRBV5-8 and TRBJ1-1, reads EAGVTQSPTHLIKTRGQQATLRCSPISGHTSVYWYQQALGLGLQFLLWYDEGEERNRGNFPPRFSGRQFPNYSSELNVNALELEDSALYLCASIRQGRMNTEAFFGQGTRLTVV.

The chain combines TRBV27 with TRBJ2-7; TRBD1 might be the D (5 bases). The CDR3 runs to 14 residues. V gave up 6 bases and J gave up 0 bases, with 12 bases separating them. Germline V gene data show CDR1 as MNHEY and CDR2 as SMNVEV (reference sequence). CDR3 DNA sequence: TGTGCCAGCAGACCCCCAGGGTACTCCTACGAGCAGTACTTC. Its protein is CASRPPGYSYEQYF.

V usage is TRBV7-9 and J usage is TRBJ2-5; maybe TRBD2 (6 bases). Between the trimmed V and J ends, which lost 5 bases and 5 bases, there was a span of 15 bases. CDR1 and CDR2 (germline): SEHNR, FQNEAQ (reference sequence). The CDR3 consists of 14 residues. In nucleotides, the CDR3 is TGTGCCAGCAGCAGGGGACTTCTCGGGGAGACCCAGTACTTC. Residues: CASSRGLLGETQYF.

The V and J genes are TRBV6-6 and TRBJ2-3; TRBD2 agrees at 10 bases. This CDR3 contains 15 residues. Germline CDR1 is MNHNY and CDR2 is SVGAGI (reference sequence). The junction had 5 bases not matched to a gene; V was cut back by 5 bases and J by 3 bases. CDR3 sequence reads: CASSSTSGVTDTQYF. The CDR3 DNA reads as TGTGCCAGCAGTAGCACTAGCGGGGTGACAGATACGCAGTATTTT.

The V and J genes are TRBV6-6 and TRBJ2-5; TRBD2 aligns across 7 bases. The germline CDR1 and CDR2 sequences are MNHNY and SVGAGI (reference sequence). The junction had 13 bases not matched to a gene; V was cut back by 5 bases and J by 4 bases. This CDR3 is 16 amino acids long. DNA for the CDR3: TGTGCCAGCAGTCACCAGATGGCGGGGGTGGGAGAGACCCAGTACTTC. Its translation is CASSHQMAGVGETQYF.

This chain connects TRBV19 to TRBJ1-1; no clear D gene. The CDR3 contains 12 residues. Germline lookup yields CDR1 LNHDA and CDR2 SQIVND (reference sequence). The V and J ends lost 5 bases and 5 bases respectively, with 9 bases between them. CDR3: CASSLGQTEAFF. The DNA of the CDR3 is TGTGCCAGTAGTCTAGGGCAAACTGAAGCTTTCTTT.

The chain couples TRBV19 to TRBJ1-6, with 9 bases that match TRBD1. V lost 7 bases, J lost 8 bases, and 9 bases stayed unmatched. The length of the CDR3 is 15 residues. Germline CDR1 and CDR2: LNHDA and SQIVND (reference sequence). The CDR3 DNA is TGTGCCAGTAAATTCCAGAGGACAGGGGATTCACCCCTCCACTTT. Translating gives CASKFQRTGDSPLHF.

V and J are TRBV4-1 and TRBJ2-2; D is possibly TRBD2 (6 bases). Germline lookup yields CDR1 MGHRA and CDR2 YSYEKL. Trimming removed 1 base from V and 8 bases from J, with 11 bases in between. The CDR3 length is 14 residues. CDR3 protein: CASSQALALGELFF. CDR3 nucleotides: TGCGCCAGCAGCCAAGCCCTAGCGCTAGGGGAGCTGTTTTTT.